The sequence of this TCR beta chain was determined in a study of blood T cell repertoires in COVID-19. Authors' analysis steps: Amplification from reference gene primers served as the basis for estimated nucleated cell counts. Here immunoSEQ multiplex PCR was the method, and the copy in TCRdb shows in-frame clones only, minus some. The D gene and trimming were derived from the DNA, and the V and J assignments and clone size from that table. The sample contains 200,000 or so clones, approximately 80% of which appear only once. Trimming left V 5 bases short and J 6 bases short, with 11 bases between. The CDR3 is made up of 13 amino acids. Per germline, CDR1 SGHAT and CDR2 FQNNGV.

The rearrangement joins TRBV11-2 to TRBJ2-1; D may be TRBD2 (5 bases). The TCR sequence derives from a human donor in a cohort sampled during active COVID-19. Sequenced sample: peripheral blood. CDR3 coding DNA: TGTGCCAGCAGCCCGCCGGCGGGCAATGAGCAGTTCTTC. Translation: CASSPPAGNEQFF.